This T cell receptor (beta chain) was recorded in a study of blood T cell repertoires in COVID-19. The overall study: Material from acute and convalescent COVID-19 was sourced from the United States, Italy and Spain.

V shed 10 bases and J 2 bases; nucleotides not matched to a gene: 7. The CDR3 covers 14 residues. Germline V gene data show CDR1 as MNHEY and CDR2 as SVGAGI. TCRdb's table, derived via immunoSEQ multiplex PCR, lists solely in-frame clones and lacks some. The repertoire holds more than 300,000 clones, with roughly 90% as singletons. The chain links TRBV6-5 to TRBJ2-1; TRBD2 matches at 8 bases. The sequencing input was PBMCs or T cells enriched from blood (not recorded which). The receptor was isolated from a woman aged 25 to 39 who had recovered from COVID-19. DNA for the CDR3: TGTGCCAACAAGACGGGAGGGCCCTACAATGAGCAGTTCTTC. Residues: CANKTGGPYNEQFF.